This T cell receptor beta chain emerged from a study of patients and donors after allogeneic stem cell transplantation (TCRdb year 2020). In this sample, this clonotype turned up a few times. This clone's antigen is unknown. Qualities for individual bases were not recorded, and no much larger clone is one base off. The CDR3, from cysteine to phenylalanine, totals 14 residues. Kept here is only the CDR3 DNA, which spans 42 bases and is read in frame from base 1. The germline V gene (reference sequence) supplies CDR1 SEHNR and CDR2 FQNEAQ. V is cut by 3 bases and J by 11 bases, and the space between the germline ends is 19 bases. Libraries came from RT-PCR. The listed sequencing device is NextSeq 550. TCRdb's own reprocessing of the public reads used fastp at Q25 and MiXCR and kept productive beta chains. Entries that share a CDR3 protein sequence are merged under the most common genes and DNA. This sample comprises around 200,000 distinct CDR3 sequences, about 37% of them detected only once. The top ten hold approximately 10% of the sample.

The sample taken for sequencing was blood, either unsorted or a sorted T cell fraction (not recorded which). This TCR derives from a human donor who was either an allogeneic HSCT recipient or a stem cell or donor lymphocyte infusion donor (not recorded which). It is not recorded whose cells these are; they may come from a transplant donor. The sequence links TRBV7-9 to TRBJ1-1; the D gene is unclear. The DNA sequence is given as TGTGCCAGCAGCTTTTCGACGGTGCATACTGGGGCTTTCTTT. Its product reads: CASSFSTVHTGAFF.